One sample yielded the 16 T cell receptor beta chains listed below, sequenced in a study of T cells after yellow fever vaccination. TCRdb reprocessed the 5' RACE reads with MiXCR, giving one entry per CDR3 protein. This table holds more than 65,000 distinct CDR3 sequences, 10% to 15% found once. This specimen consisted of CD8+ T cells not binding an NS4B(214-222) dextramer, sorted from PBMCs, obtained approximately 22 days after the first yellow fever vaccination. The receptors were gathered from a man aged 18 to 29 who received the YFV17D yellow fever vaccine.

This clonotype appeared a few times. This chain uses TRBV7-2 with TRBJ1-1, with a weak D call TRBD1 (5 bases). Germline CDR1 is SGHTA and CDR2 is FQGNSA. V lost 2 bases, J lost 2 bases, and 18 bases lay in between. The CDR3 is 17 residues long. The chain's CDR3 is CASSLRGELGLNTEAFF. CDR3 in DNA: TGTGCCAGCAGCTTACGGGGGGAGCTTGGGCTAAACACTGAAGCTTTCTTT.

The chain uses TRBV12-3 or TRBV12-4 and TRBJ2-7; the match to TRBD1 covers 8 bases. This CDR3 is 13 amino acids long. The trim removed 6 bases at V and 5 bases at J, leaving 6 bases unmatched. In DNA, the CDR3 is TGTGCCAGCAGGAAACAGGGGGAACACGAGCAGTACTTC. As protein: CASRKQGEHEQYF.

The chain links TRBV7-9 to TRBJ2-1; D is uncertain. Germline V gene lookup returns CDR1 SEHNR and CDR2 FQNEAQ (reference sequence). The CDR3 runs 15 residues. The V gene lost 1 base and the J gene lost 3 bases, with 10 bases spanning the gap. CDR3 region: CASSLVYSYYNEQFF. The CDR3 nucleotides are TGTGCCAGCAGCTTAGTTTATAGCTACTACAATGAGCAGTTCTTC.

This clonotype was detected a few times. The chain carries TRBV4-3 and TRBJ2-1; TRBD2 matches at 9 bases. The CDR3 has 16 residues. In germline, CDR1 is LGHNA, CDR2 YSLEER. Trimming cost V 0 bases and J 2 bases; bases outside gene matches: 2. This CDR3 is CASSQERGGPYNEQFF. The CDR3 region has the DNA TGCGCCAGCAGCCAAGAGCGGGGGGGCCCCTACAATGAGCAGTTCTTC.

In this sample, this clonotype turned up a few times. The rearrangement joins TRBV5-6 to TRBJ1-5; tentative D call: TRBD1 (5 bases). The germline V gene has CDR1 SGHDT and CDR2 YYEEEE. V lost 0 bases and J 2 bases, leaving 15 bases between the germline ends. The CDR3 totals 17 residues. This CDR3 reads CASSLERPAGGNQPQHF. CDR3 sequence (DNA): TGTGCCAGCAGCTTGGAGCGGCCGGCGGGGGGCAATCAGCCCCAGCATTTT.

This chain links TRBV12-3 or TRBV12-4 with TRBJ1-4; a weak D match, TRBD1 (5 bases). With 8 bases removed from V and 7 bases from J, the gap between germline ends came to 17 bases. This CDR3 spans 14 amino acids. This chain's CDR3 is CASVLVRGGEKLFF. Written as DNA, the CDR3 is TGTGCCAGCGTTCTAGTCCGGGGGGGTGAAAAACTGTTTTTT.

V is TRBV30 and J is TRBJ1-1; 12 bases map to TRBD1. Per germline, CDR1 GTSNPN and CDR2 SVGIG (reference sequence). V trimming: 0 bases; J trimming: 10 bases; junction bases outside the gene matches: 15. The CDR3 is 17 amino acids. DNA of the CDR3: TGTGCCTGGAGTGTCCTCCGGGACAGGGGGCTAATCAAGGGAGCTTTCTTT. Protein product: CAWSVLRDRGLIKGAFF.

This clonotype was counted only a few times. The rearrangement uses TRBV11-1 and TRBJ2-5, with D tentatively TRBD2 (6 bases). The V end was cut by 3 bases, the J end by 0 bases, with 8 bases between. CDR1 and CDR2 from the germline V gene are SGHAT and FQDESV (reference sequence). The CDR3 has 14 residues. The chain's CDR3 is CASSFKRDQETQYF. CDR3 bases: TGTGCCAGCAGCTTTAAGCGGGACCAAGAGACCCAGTACTTC.

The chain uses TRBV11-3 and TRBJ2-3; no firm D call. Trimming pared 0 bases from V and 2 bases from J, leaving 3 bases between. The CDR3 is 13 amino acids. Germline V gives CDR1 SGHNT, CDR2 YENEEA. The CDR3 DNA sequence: TGTGCCAGCAGCTTAGAGCCCACAGATACGCAGTATTTT. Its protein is CASSLEPTDTQYF.

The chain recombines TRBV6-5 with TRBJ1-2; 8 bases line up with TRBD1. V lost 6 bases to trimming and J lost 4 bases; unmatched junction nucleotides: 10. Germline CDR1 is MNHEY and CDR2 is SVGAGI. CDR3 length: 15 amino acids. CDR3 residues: CASRLTPGTGYGYTF. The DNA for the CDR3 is TGTGCCAGCAGACTGACACCCGGGACAGGCTATGGCTACACCTTC.

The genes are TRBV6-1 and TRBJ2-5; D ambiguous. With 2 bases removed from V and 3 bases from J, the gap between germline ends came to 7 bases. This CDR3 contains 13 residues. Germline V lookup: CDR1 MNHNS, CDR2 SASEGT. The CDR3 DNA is TGTGCCAGCAGTGAACTTACCAAAGAGACCCAGTACTTC. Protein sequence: CASSELTKETQYF.

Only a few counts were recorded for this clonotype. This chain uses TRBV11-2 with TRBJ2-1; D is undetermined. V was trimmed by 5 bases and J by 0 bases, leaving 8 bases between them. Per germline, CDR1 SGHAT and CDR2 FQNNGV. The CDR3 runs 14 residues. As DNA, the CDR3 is TGTGCCAGCAGCGAACAGAGCTCCTACAATGAGCAGTTCTTC. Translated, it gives CASSEQSSYNEQFF.

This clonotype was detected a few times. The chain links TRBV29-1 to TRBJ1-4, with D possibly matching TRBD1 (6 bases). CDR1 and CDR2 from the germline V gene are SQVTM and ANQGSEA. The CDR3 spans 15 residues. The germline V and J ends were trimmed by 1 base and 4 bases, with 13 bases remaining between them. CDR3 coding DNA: TGCAGCGTTGAAGCCGGGCTGGACAGTAATGAAAAACTGTTTTTT. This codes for CSVEAGLDSNEKLFF.

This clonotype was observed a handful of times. This CDR3 is CASSPGLRGRDEQFF. The DNA of the CDR3 is TGCGCCAGCAGCCCAGGGCTAAGGGGGCGGGATGAGCAGTTCTTC. The chain links TRBV4-1 to TRBJ2-1, with TRBD1 matching 7 bases. CDR1 and CDR2 (germline): MGHRA, YSYEKL. Trimming removed 4 bases from V and 8 bases from J; junction bases left unmatched: 11. The CDR3 has 15 amino acids.

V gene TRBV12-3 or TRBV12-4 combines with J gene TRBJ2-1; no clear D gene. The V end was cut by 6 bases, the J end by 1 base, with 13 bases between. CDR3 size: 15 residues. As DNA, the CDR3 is TGTGCCAGCAGCTTTAATCGTGGGTCCTACAATGAGCAGTTCTTC. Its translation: CASSFNRGSYNEQFF.

CDR3 loop: CSVETTSGVSTDTQYF. The CDR3 bases are TGCAGCGTTGAAACGACTAGCGGGGTGAGCACAGATACGCAGTATTTT. The rearrangement links TRBV29-1 to TRBJ2-3; 11 bases are shared with TRBD2. Germline CDR1 reads SQVTM; CDR2 reads ANQGSEA. V lost 2 bases, J lost 0 bases, and 4 bases stayed unmatched. The CDR3 covers 16 residues.